A single TCR beta chain is shown here with its context. What it binds is unknown. Germline CDR1 SGHKS, CDR2 YYEKEE (reference sequence). The CDR3 loop spans 15 amino acids. V lost 2 bases to trimming and J lost 2 bases, with 12 bases between them. The data were obtained in a study of CD8 T cells in ankylosing spondylitis. Study conclusions and caveats: Significant enrichment of disease-linked clones was reported in matched ankylosing spondylitis synovial fluid. Earlier reports found some motif variants in synovial fluid and blood in reactive arthritis. A TCR beta motif of under 10 highly homologous variants appeared characteristic of ankylosing spondylitis blood. Disease-linked clones bore a CD8+ phenotype and were relatively rare in peripheral blood.

For TCR beta, libraries came from quantitative 5'-RACE with molecular barcodes. Each CDR3 protein gets one entry after TCRdb re-called the 5' RACE reads with MiXCR. The data contain 300,000 to 400,000 distinct CDR3 sequences, under 25% of them singletons. The chain joins TRBV5-5 to TRBJ2-3; possibly TRBD2 for D (5 bases). Source material: blood, either unsorted or a sorted T cell fraction (not recorded which). The TCR originated in a male donor with ankylosing spondylitis. CDR3 DNA: TGTGCCAGCAGCTTTCGACGGGATTACACAGATACGCAGTATTTT. Its protein product is CASSFRRDYTDTQYF. Full variable domain (missing parts from reference TRBV5-5 and TRBJ2-3): DAGVTQSPTHLIKTRGQQVTLRCSPISGHKSVSWYQQVLGQGPQFIFQYYEKEERGRGNFPDRFSARQFPNYSSELNVNALLLGDSALYLCASSFRRDYTDTQYFGPGTRLTVL.